The T cell receptor beta chain described here comes from a study of blood T cell repertoires in COVID-19. Study-level background: Acute and convalescent COVID-19 samples came from the United States, Italy and Spain.

The CDR3 consists of 16 residues. The germline V gene encodes CDR1 MGHRA and CDR2 YSYEKL. Losses at the gene ends were 2 bases for V and 4 bases for J; bases not matched to a gene: 5. Authors' data handling: Amplification of reference gene primers was used by the study to estimate nucleated cell counts. The protocol was immunoSEQ multiplex PCR, while the TCRdb copy is restricted to in-frame clones and leaves out a portion. D and trimming come from the DNA, and the V and J calls and clone size come from that table. The sample has about 60,000 clones; roughly 79% are singletons. The genes are TRBV4-1 and TRBJ2-1; 10 positions agree with TRBD2. Sample: peripheral blood. The TCR comes from a man between 60 and 70 years old with acute or convalescent COVID-19. The CDR3 loop reads CASSQTTSGVYNEQFF. In DNA, the CDR3 is TGCGCCAGCAGCCAAACCACTAGCGGGGTTTACAATGAGCAGTTCTTC.